These 29 T cell receptor beta chains came from one sample sequenced in a study of T-cell memory formation after mild COVID-19. TCRdb reprocessed the 5' RACE reads with MiXCR, giving one entry per CDR3 protein. This sample yields some 300,000 distinct CDR3 sequences, of which 20% to 25% are seen a single time; 21% belongs to the top ten. Sample: PBMCs or a T cell subset sorted from them (not recorded which). The source of these receptors is a man younger than 35 who had mild COVID-19 (a few samples of this study predate the infection). Cell type and time point are not known.

The rearrangement joins TRBV5-1 to TRBJ2-1; 7 bases fit TRBD2. From germline, CDR1 is SGHRS and CDR2 YFSETQ. The CDR3 totals 15 residues. V shed 7 bases, J shed 0 bases, and the junction held 7 bases outside the gene matches. CDR3 coding DNA: TGCGCCAGCGGTATAGCGGGCCCCTCCTACAATGAGCAGTTCTTC. Encoded protein: CASGIAGPSYNEQFF.

This clonotype was picked up a small number of times. The V and J genes are TRBV4-3 and TRBJ2-3; D remains unclear. This CDR3 spans 16 amino acids. CDR1 and CDR2 (germline): LGHNA, YSLEER. Trimming left V 0 bases short and J 0 bases short, with 10 bases between. The CDR3 spells CASSQDGPASTDTQYF. In DNA form, the CDR3 reads TGCGCCAGCAGCCAAGATGGACCAGCGAGCACAGATACGCAGTATTTT.

CDR3 in amino acids: CASSQNDRGTEAFF. In nucleotides, the CDR3 is TGTGCCAGCAGCCAGAACGACAGGGGCACTGAAGCTTTCTTT. The chain is built from TRBV3-1 and TRBJ1-1; TRBD1 matches 8 bases. The germline V gene encodes CDR1 LGHDT and CDR2 YNNKEL (reference sequence). This CDR3 comprises 14 residues. V shed 3 bases, J shed 4 bases, and the junction held 4 bases outside the gene matches.

This clonotype showed up just a few times. The genes are TRBV7-9 and TRBJ2-1, with a weak D call TRBD2 (6 bases). Trimming removed 1 base at V and 4 bases at J, with 11 bases between. The CDR3 spans 15 residues. Germline assignment: CDR1 SEHNR and CDR2 FQNEAQ (reference sequence). The CDR3 here is CASSLVVAGYNEQFF. CDR3 sequence (DNA): TGTGCCAGCAGCTTAGTCGTTGCGGGATACAATGAGCAGTTCTTC.

The chain combines TRBV3-1 with TRBJ2-5; no firm D call. There are 12 residues in the CDR3. Per the germline V gene, CDR1 is LGHDT and CDR2 is YNNKEL (reference sequence). Trimming left V 3 bases short and J 1 base short, with 3 bases between. The CDR3 bases are TGTGCCAGCAGCCACCCCCAAGAGACCCAGTACTTC. Encoded protein: CASSHPQETQYF.

This clonotype was observed a few times. This chain links TRBV6-5 with TRBJ2-3; D is uncertain. V lost 2 bases and J lost 4, with 10 bases in between. The CDR3 runs to 14 residues. CDR1 and CDR2 from the germline V gene are MNHEY and SVGAGI. The CDR3 nucleotides are TGTGCCAGCAGTTACACTCCGAAGGCAGATACGCAGTATTTT. Its protein is CASSYTPKADTQYF.

J is TRBJ2-3 and V is TRBV5-1; a weak D match, TRBD1 (5 bases). V was cut by 4 bases and J by 8 bases, with 17 bases left in between. The CDR3 runs 14 residues. Germline CDR1 is SGHRS and CDR2 is YFSETQ. CDR3 sequence: CASSHPTLGVTQYF. The DNA for the CDR3 is TGCGCCAGCAGCCATCCGACCTTAGGGGTTACGCAGTATTTT.

A few counts support this clonotype. The chain recombines TRBV7-2 with TRBJ2-7; perhaps TRBD2 as D (6 bases). Germline assignment: CDR1 SGHTA and CDR2 FQGNSA. Deletions cut 0 bases from V and 3 bases from J, with 18 bases between. The CDR3 is made up of 17 amino acids. The CDR3 here is CASSLAAGGPEGYEQYF. The CDR3 DNA sequence: TGTGCCAGCAGCTTAGCGGCAGGCGGGCCGGAGGGCTACGAGCAGTACTTC.

The chain couples TRBV20-1 to TRBJ1-4, with D possibly being TRBD1 (5 bases). The CDR3 runs 14 residues. V gave up 6 bases and J gave up 8 bases, with 19 bases separating them. Germline lookup yields CDR1 DFQATT and CDR2 SNEGSKA (reference sequence). DNA for the CDR3: TGCAGTGCCCGACTACGGGGGAATTACGAAAAACTGTTTTTT. Protein product: CSARLRGNYEKLFF.

This clonotype was seen a single time. A junction end diverges from the germline sequence, so it may reflect a read error. The chain is built from TRBV7-9 and TRBJ2-2; TRBD1 or TRBD2 may be the D gene (5 bases each). CDR1 and CDR2 (germline): SEHNR, FQNEAQ (reference sequence). The CDR3 sequence is 15 residues long. The CDR3 DNA reads as TGTGCCAGCAGCTCCGGGACGCCTGGCCCCGGGGAGATGTTTTTT. As protein: CASSSGTPGPGEMFF.

This clonotype was observed a handful of times. The chain uses TRBV7-2 and TRBJ2-1, with D perhaps matching TRBD1 (7 bases). The CDR3 consists of 14 residues. With 7 bases removed from V and 7 bases from J, the gap between germline ends came to 17 bases. Germline-derived CDR1 and CDR2 are SGHTA and FQGNSA. CDR3 nucleotides: TGTGCCAGCACCACTTATGCAGGGGGGAATGAGCAGTTCTTC. Protein product: CASTTYAGGNEQFF.

This chain links TRBV5-6 with TRBJ2-2; a possible D gene is TRBD2 (5 bases). The CDR3 runs 16 residues. CDR1 and CDR2 from the germline V gene are SGHDT and YYEEEE. The ends were cut back, 4 bases at V and 5 bases at J, with 18 bases in the middle. CDR3 residues: CASSVTEDKGTGELFF. In nucleotides, the CDR3 is TGTGCCAGCAGCGTGACGGAGGATAAAGGGACCGGGGAGCTGTTTTTT.

The gene calls are TRBV4-1 and TRBJ2-4; TRBD2 agrees at 7 bases. Germline V lookup: CDR1 MGHRA, CDR2 YSYEKL. The length of the CDR3 is 13 residues. V was pared by 6 bases and J by 8 bases, with 7 bases of the junction left unmatched. The CDR3, as DNA: TGCGCCAGCAGTCCATTTCGGGGGGACATTCAGTACTTC. This sequence encodes CASSPFRGDIQYF.

The rearrangement joins TRBV18 to TRBJ1-1; 9 bases fit TRBD1. Germline V gene lookup returns CDR1 KGHSH and CDR2 LQKENI. The V and J ends lost 2 bases and 2 bases, in that order; junction bases with no gene match: 6. The CDR3 has 16 amino acids. The CDR3 nucleotides are TGTGCCAGCTCACCAAGGGGGACAGGGACAAACACTGAAGCTTTCTTT. Its protein is CASSPRGTGTNTEAFF.

V usage is TRBV6-2 or TRBV6-3 and J usage is TRBJ2-7; a weak D match, TRBD2 (6 bases). The V gene lost 8 bases and the J gene lost 2 bases, with 16 bases spanning the gap. This CDR3 comprises 14 residues. Germline CDR1 and CDR2: MNHEY and SVGEGT. In nucleotides, the CDR3 is TGTGCCAGCTTGCTCCGGGGGAAAACCTACGAGCAGTACTTC. Translated: CASLLRGKTYEQYF.

V usage is TRBV10-3 and J usage is TRBJ2-7; 7 positions match TRBD1. There are 12 residues in the CDR3. V lost 8 bases, J lost 3 bases, and 4 bases stayed unmatched. Germline values: CDR1 ENHRY, CDR2 SYGVKD. CDR3: CAIGDRDYEQYF. CDR3 in DNA: TGTGCCATCGGCGACAGGGACTACGAGCAGTACTTC.

This clonotype was picked up a small number of times. This chain joins TRBV24-1 and TRBJ1-2, with 10 bases matching TRBD1. V lost 3 bases, J lost 2 bases, and 2 bases stayed unmatched. This CDR3 has 15 amino acids. Germline lookup yields CDR1 KGHDR and CDR2 SFDVKD. In DNA form, the CDR3 reads TGTGCCACCAGTGATGGGGGACAGGGGAACTATGGCTACACCTTC. Translating gives CATSDGGQGNYGYTF.

This chain joins TRBV28 and TRBJ1-5; TRBD1 matches 10 bases. This CDR3 is built from 16 residues. Germline values: CDR1 MDHEN, CDR2 SYDVKM. V dropped 5 bases and J dropped 8; count of bases not matched to a gene: 12. The CDR3 DNA sequence: TGTGCCAGCAGTCCTACCGGGACAGGGGTTGGGAAGCCCCAGCATTTT. Translated, it gives CASSPTGTGVGKPQHF.

V is TRBV6-2 or TRBV6-3 and J is TRBJ2-2, with D uncertain. This CDR3 contains 16 residues. Deletions cut 2 bases from V and 1 base from J, with 11 bases between. Germline CDR1 is MNHEY and CDR2 is SVGEGT. CDR3 in amino acids: CASSYVASWNTGELFF. The CDR3 coding sequence is TGTGCCAGCAGTTACGTAGCTAGTTGGAACACCGGGGAGCTGTTTTTT.

This clonotype came up a few times. V is TRBV7-8 and J is TRBJ2-7; D gene unclear. The germline V gene has CDR1 SGHVS and CDR2 FQNEAQ. V was cut by 1 base and J by 4 bases, with 11 bases left in between. The CDR3 contains 14 residues. Here the CDR3 reads CASSLGPTAYEQYV. CDR3 DNA: TGTGCCAGCAGCTTAGGGCCGACTGCGTACGAGCAGTACGTC.

This sequence joins TRBV5-5 and TRBJ2-2, with TRBD1 identical over 11 bases. Germline V lookup: CDR1 SGHKS, CDR2 YYEKEE (reference sequence). The CDR3 spans 16 residues. The trim removed 4 bases at V and 6 bases at J, leaving 8 bases unmatched. CDR3 nucleotides: TGTGCCAGCAGCCCTAGTGGGGACAGGGGGGCCGGGGAGCTGTTTTTT. Translation: CASSPSGDRGAGELFF.

V and J are TRBV18 and TRBJ1-6; D is unresolved. V dropped 2 bases and J dropped 8 bases, with 7 bases sitting between them. The CDR3 spans 13 residues. Germline V CDR1 and CDR2: KGHSH, LQKENI. The CDR3 reads CASSPIEDSPLHF. The DNA of the CDR3 is TGTGCCAGCTCACCAATTGAGGATTCACCCCTCCACTTT.

The chain recombines TRBV29-1 with TRBJ2-3; D unresolved. V was pared by 4 bases and J by 1 base, with 3 bases between. Germline loops: CDR1 SQVTM, CDR2 ANQGSEA. CDR3 length: 11 amino acids. In DNA form, the CDR3 reads TGCAGCGTTGTACGCACAGATACGCAGTATTTT. As protein: CSVVRTDTQYF.

The chain uses TRBV9 and TRBJ2-5, with no clear D. V dropped 0 bases and J dropped 1 base, with 10 bases sitting between them. Germline V CDR1 and CDR2: SGDLS, YYNGEE. The CDR3 runs 15 residues. The CDR3 protein is CASSVGILSQETQYF. CDR3 nucleotides: TGTGCCAGCAGCGTAGGCATATTAAGCCAAGAGACCCAGTACTTC.

This clonotype has a handful of counts. The rearrangement links TRBV5-5 to TRBJ2-5; D not resolved. Per the germline V gene, CDR1 is SGHKS and CDR2 is YYEKEE (reference sequence). This CDR3 has 15 residues. V lost 3 bases to trimming and J lost 1 base, with 13 bases between them. CDR3 nucleotide sequence: TGTGCCAGCAGCTGGACCCTCGGCGGCCAAGAGACCCAGTACTTC. Translation gives CASSWTLGGQETQYF.

The chain carries TRBV20-1 and TRBJ2-3; possible D gene TRBD1, 6 bases. CDR1 and CDR2 from the germline V gene are DFQATT and SNEGSKA (reference sequence). The CDR3 spans 12 residues. In nucleotides, the CDR3 is TGCAGCAGGGGTAGTGGGACAGATACGCAGTATTTT. It yields the protein CSRGSGTDTQYF.

The CDR3 region has the DNA TGTGCCAGCCCTCCTAGGCCGAGACCCTACTTC. This encodes CASPPRPRPYF. This chain uses TRBV6-2 or TRBV6-3 with TRBJ2-7; D gene unclear. This CDR3 has 11 residues. CDR1 MNHEY and CDR2 SVGEGT come from the germline V gene. V was clipped by 8 bases and J by 13 bases, with 18 bases between them.

As for this clonotype: A junction boundary mismatches the germline segment, possibly from a read error. The CDR3 DNA follows: TGTGGCAGCAGTTCTCCATTTCGGGGGGAATCAGATACGCAGTATTTT. It codes for CGSSSPFRGESDTQYF. V and J are TRBV6-5 and TRBJ2-3; 7 bases agree with TRBD2. This CDR3 spans 16 amino acids. Germline lookup yields CDR1 MNHEY and CDR2 SVGAGI.

J is TRBJ1-3 and V is TRBV7-2; perhaps TRBD1 as D (5 bases). The germline V gene encodes CDR1 SGHTA and CDR2 FQGNSA. V lost 5 bases to trimming and J lost 4 bases, with 12 bases between them. This CDR3 has 14 residues. The CDR3 loop reads CASSRGRSGNTIYF. The CDR3, as DNA: TGTGCCAGCAGCAGGGGCAGGTCGGGAAACACCATATATTTT.